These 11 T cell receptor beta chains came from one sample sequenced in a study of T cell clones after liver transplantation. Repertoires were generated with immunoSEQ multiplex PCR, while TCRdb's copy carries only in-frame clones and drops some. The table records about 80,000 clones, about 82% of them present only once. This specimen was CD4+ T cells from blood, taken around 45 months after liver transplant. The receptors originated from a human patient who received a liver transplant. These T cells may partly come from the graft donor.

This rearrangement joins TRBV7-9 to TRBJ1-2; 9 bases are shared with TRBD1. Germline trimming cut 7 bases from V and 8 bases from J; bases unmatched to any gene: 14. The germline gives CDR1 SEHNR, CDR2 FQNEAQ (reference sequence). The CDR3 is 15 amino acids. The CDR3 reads CASKKERGQGIGYTF. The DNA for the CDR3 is TGTGCCAGCAAGAAGGAAAGGGGACAGGGTATAGGCTACACCTTC.

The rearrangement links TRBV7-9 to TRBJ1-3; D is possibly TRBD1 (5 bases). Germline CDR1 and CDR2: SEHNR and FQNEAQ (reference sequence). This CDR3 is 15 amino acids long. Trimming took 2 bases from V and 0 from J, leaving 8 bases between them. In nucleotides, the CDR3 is TGTGCCAGCAGCTTATACGGGGGCTCTGGAAACACCATATATTTT. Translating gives CASSLYGGSGNTIYF.

This CDR3 is CASSRTAHYGYTF. DNA of the CDR3: TGCGCCAGCAGCCGGACAGCTCACTATGGCTACACCTTC. V and J are TRBV5-1 and TRBJ1-2; TRBD1 is a possible D gene (6 bases). The CDR3 covers 13 residues. Trimming took 4 bases from V and 3 from J, leaving 10 bases between them. CDR1 and CDR2 from the germline V gene are SGHRS and YFSETQ.

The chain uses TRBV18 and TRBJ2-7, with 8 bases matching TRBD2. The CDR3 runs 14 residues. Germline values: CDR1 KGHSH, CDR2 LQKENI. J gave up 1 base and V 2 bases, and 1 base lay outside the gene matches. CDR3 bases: TGTGCCAGCTCACCAGGGACTAGGTCCTACGAGCAGTACTTC. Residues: CASSPGTRSYEQYF.

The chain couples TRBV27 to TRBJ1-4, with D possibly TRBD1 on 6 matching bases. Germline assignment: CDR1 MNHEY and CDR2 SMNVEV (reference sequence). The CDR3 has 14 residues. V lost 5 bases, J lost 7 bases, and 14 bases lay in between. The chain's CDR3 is CASSLQGSSEKLFF. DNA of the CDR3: TGTGCCAGCAGTCTACAGGGCTCGAGTGAAAAACTGTTTTTT.

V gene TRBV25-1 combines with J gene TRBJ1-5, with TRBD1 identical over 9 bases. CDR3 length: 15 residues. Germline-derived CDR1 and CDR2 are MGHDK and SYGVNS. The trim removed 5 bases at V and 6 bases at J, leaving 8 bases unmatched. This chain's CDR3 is CASSPGQGFGQPQHF. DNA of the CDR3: TGTGCCAGCAGTCCCGGACAGGGGTTTGGTCAGCCCCAGCATTTT.

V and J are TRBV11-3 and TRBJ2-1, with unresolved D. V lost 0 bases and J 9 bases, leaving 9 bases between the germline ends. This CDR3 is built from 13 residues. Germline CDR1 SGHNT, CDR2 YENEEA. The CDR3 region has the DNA TGTGCCAGCAGCTTAGAGGTCGAAGGTGAGCAGTTCTTC. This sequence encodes CASSLEVEGEQFF.

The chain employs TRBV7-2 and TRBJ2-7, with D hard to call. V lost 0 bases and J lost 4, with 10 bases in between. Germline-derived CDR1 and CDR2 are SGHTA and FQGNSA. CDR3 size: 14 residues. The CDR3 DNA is TGTGCCAGCAGCTTAGCAGGGTATTGGTACGAGCAGTACTTC. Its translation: CASSLAGYWYEQYF.

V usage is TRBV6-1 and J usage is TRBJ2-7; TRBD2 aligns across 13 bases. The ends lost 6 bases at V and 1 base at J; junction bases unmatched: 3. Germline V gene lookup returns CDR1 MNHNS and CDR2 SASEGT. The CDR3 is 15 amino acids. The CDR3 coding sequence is TGTGCCAGCAGGGGACTAGCGGGGAGGTCCTACGAGCAGTACTTC. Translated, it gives CASRGLAGRSYEQYF.

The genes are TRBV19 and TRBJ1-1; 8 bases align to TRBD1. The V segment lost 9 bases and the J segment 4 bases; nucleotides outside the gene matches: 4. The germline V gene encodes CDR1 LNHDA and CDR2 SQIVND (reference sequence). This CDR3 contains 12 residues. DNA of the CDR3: TGTGCCAGCACCGACAGGGGCACTGAAGCTTTCTTT. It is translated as CASTDRGTEAFF.

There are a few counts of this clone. DNA for the CDR3: TGTGCCAGCAGCCAAGACCCTCGGACAGGGGCTCGGACGAACACTGAAGCTTTCTTT. It is translated as CASSQDPRTGARTNTEAFF. This chain joins TRBV4-2 and TRBJ1-1; 9 bases fit TRBD1. CDR3 length equals 19 residues. The J segment lost 1 base and the V segment lost 0 bases, leaving 12 bases of the junction unmatched. The germline V gene encodes CDR1 LGHNA and CDR2 YNFKEQ.